Listed below are T cell receptor beta chains from one sample, sequenced in a study of blood T cell repertoires in COVID-19. The assay was immunoSEQ multiplex PCR, and TCRdb's table has in-frame clones only and misses some. The sample lists some 200,000 clones; around nine tenths were seen once. Material for sequencing was peripheral blood. The source of these receptors is a man aged 35 to 55 with active or convalescent COVID-19. CDR3s include the opening cysteine and the closing phenylalanine or tryptophan. Fields, in order: V gene, J gene, D gene, clone size, CDR3 protein, CDR3 DNA. A D gene is named only where the DNA matches it firmly. A clone size is listed for some rows: how often the clone was seen (once, few, many), or a class if it is expanded.

>TRBV5-1|TRBJ2-5|.|.
CASSLRWGQDQYF
TGCGCCAGCAGCTTGCGATGGGGCCAAGACCAGTACTTC
>TRBV14|TRBJ1-6|TRBD1|.
CASRVTGGYNSPLHF
TGTGCCAGCAGGGTAACAGGGGGCTATAATTCACCCCTCCACTTT
>TRBV15|TRBJ2-3|.|.
CATSRDPSSTDTQYF
TGTGCCACCAGCAGAGACCCTAGCTCCACAGATACGCAGTATTTT
>TRBV18|TRBJ2-7|.|.
CASSPQTRVEQYF
TGTGCCAGCTCACCCCAGACACGAGTCGAGCAGTACTTC
>TRBV9|TRBJ2-3|TRBD1|.
CASSVALAGGRTDTQYF
TGTGCCAGCAGCGTAGCTCTTGCAGGGGGCAGGACAGATACGCAGTATTTT
>TRBV20-1|TRBJ2-7|TRBD2|.
CSASRLAGANGEQYF
TGCAGTGCTAGTCGGTTAGCGGGAGCTAACGGCGAGCAGTACTTC
>TRBV4-1|TRBJ2-5|TRBD2|.
CASSQGTSGVETQYF
TGCGCCAGCAGCCAAGGGACTAGCGGGGTTGAGACCCAGTACTTC
>TRBV5-5|TRBJ2-3|TRBD2|.
CASSTSGSDTQYF
TGTGCCAGCTCGACTAGCGGCTCAGATACGCAGTATTTT
>TRBV7-9|TRBJ1-2|.|.
CASSSSPGPLYGYTF
TGTGCCAGCAGTTCTAGCCCCGGACCGCTCTATGGCTACACCTTC
>TRBV19|TRBJ1-4|.|.
CASSIAEKLFF
TGTGCCAGTAGTATAGCAGAAAAACTGTTTTTT
>TRBV3-1/TRBV3-2|TRBJ1-5|.|.
CASSPRNFGNQPQHF
TGTGCCAGCAGCCCCAGGAATTTCGGCAATCAGCCCCAGCATTTT
>TRBV12-3/TRBV12-4|TRBJ2-3|.|.
CASSLLPDTQYF
TGTGCCAGCAGTTTACTCCCAGATACGCAGTATTTT
>TRBV11-2|TRBJ1-6|.|.
CASSSRPQNSPLHF
TGTGCCAGCAGCTCTAGACCCCAGAATTCACCCCTCCACTTT
>TRBV5-1|TRBJ2-5|TRBD1|.
CASSPGQGFQETQYF
TGCGCCAGCAGCCCCGGACAGGGGTTCCAAGAGACCCAGTACTTC
>TRBV12-5|TRBJ2-1|TRBD2|.
CASGFIPSGSYNEQFF
TGTGCTAGTGGTTTCATCCCTAGCGGGAGTTACAATGAGCAGTTCTTC
>TRBV28|TRBJ2-1|TRBD2|medium-sized
CASSLELAGDNEQFF
TGTGCCAGCAGTTTAGAGCTAGCGGGAGACAATGAGCAGTTCTTC